The T cell receptor (beta chain) under discussion was sequenced for a study of siplizumab effects on memory and regulatory T cells. Study-level findings and limits: The alloreactive clones that mapped to unstimulated subsets made up only a minor fraction.

The table came from immunoSEQ multiplex PCR; TCRdb's copy has only in-frame clones and leaves some out. The table lists 90,000 to 120,000 clones, around 94% of them singletons. About this clone itself: The antigen is unknown.

This TCR was recovered from a human donor in good health. Sequences were obtained from Tregs sorted from blood.

This CDR3 reads CASSLVGTGNTGELFF. The CDR3 region has the DNA TGTGCCAGCAGCTTAGTTGGGACAGGGAACACCGGGGAGCTGTTTTTT. V usage is TRBV7-2 and J usage is TRBJ2-2, with 8 bases lining up with TRBD1. The germline gives CDR1 SGHTA, CDR2 FQGNSA. The CDR3 totals 16 residues. The V and J ends lost 1 base and 1 base, in that order; junction bases with no gene match: 2.